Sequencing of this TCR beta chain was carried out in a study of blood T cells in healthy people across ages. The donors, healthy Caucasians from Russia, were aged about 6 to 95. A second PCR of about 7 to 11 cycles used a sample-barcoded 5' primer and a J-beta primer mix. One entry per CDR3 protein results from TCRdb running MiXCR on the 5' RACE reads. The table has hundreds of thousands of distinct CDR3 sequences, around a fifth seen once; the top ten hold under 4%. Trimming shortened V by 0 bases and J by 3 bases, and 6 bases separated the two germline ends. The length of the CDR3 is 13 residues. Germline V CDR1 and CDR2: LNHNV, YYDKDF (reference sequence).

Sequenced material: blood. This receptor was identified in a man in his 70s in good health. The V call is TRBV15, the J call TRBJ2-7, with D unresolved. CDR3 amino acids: CATSRDAVYEQYF. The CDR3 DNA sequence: TGTGCCACCAGCAGAGATGCAGTCTACGAGCAGTACTTC.